Shown below are 5 T cell receptor beta chains from a single sample sequenced in a study of blood T cell repertoires in COVID-19. Data came from immunoSEQ multiplex PCR; TCRdb stores just in-frame clones and leaves some out. The sample holds about 130,000 clones; roughly 80% are singletons and the top ten take approximately 6%. What was sequenced was peripheral blood. The receptors come from a man of 80 years or more with COVID-19, enrolled during active disease.

This chain joins TRBV12-3 or TRBV12-4 and TRBJ2-2; TRBD1 is a possible D gene (5 bases). V was cut by 7 bases and J by 4 bases, with 10 bases left in between. CDR3 length: 13 amino acids. CDR3 DNA sequence: TGTGCCAGCACCCTTCAGGGCACCGGGGAGCTGTTTTTT. This gives the protein CASTLQGTGELFF.

The chain couples TRBV7-9 to TRBJ1-3; D possibly corresponds to TRBD1 (6 bases). The CDR3 consists of 16 residues. The germline CDR1 and CDR2 sequences are SEHNR and FQNEAQ (reference sequence). The germline V and J ends were trimmed by 5 bases and 0 bases, with 14 bases remaining between them. The CDR3 DNA sequence: TGTGCCAGCAGCCCTATGACAGGACTCTCTGGAAACACCATATATTTT. Translating it yields CASSPMTGLSGNTIYF.

This clone appeared a single time. The V call is TRBV7-9, the J call TRBJ2-3; TRBD2 matches at 14 bases. The CDR3 has 19 amino acids. Germline CDR1 SEHNR, CDR2 FQNEAQ (reference sequence). V was pared by 5 bases and J by 6 bases, with 16 bases of the junction left unmatched. The CDR3 nucleotides are TGTGCCAGCAGCCAGGGACTAGCGGGAGACCCGAGAAGCGCGGATACGCAGTATTTT. Amino acid sequence: CASSQGLAGDPRSADTQYF.

This clone was counted a single time. This chain connects TRBV28 to TRBJ1-5; D remains ambiguous. V was cut by 7 bases and J by 6 bases, with 10 bases left in between. Germline V gene sequence: CDR1 MDHEN, CDR2 SYDVKM. The CDR3 is 12 amino acids. CDR3 coding DNA: TGTGCCAGCACCCTGAGAGGTCAGCCCCAGCATTTT. It encodes CASTLRGQPQHF. Drawing the rest from reference TRBV28 and TRBJ1-5, the complete variable domain is DVKVTQSSRYLVKRTGEKVFLECVQDMDHENMFWYRQDPGLGLRLIYFSYDVKMKEKGDIPEGYSVSREKKERFSLILESASTNQTSMYLCASTLRGQPQHFGDGTRLSIL.

The J gene is TRBJ1-1, the V gene TRBV29-1; D is unclear. Germline CDR1 and CDR2: SQVTM and ANQGSEA. V was pared by 8 bases and J by 2 bases, with 15 bases between. The CDR3 spans 13 residues. The CDR3 spells CSTRGQINTEAFF. The CDR3 DNA reads as TGCAGCACCCGTGGGCAGATTAACACTGAAGCTTTCTTT.